This entry features one T cell receptor beta chain sequence. The record originates from a study of blood T cell repertoires in COVID-19. Original analysis: Amplification of reference gene primers was used by the study to estimate nucleated cell counts. Only in-frame clones appear in the TCRdb table, and some are missing; sequencing was by immunoSEQ multiplex PCR. The V and J calls and clone size are taken from that table; D and trimming were inferred from the DNA. Here the sample spans about 150,000 clones, about 90% being singletons. Specimen: peripheral blood. The receptor comes from a man over 45 with acute or convalescent COVID-19.

The CDR3 is CAISDPGQGPYQPQHF. DNA of the CDR3: TGTGCCATCAGTGACCCTGGACAGGGACCCTATCAGCCCCAGCATTTT. V is TRBV10-3 and J is TRBJ1-5, with 8 bases fitting TRBD1. Germline assignment: CDR1 ENHRY and CDR2 SYGVKD. V shed 3 bases and J 5 bases; nucleotides not matched to a gene: 9. CDR3 length: 16 residues.